A single sample is the source of the 20 T cell receptor beta chains below, sequenced in a study of glioma-infiltrating T cells. Using RNA template, CDR3s of TCR alpha and beta were amplified with iRepertoire arm-PCR. TCRdb redid the calling of the multiplex PCR reads with MiXCR, one entry per CDR3 protein. This sample has about 410,000 distinct CDR3 sequences; around 45% occur once, and the top ten carry around 12%. The material sequenced was glioma tissue, nonneoplastic brain tissue, or PBMCs (not recorded which). The receptors come from a human donor with low-grade glioma or glioblastoma, undergoing nonglioma brain surgery, or in good health (not recorded which).

This clonotype was recorded many times. The chain uses TRBV27 and TRBJ1-5; D gene unclear. Germline V gene lookup returns CDR1 MNHEY and CDR2 SMNVEV (reference sequence). CDR3 size: 13 residues. Between the trimmed V and J ends, which lost 3 bases and 5 bases, there was a span of 8 bases. Written as DNA, the CDR3 is TGTGCCAGCAGTTTGAGGGCCCATCAGCCCCAGCATTTT. It translates to CASSLRAHQPQHF.

This clonotype was seen only a few times. The chain recombines TRBV6-2 or TRBV6-3 with TRBJ1-2; a possible D gene is TRBD1 (5 bases). This CDR3 contains 13 residues. Trimming pared 5 bases from V and 0 bases from J, leaving 7 bases between. Germline V gene data show CDR1 as MNHEY and CDR2 as SVGEGT. The CDR3 region has the DNA TGTGCCAGCAGTCGACAGCCTAACTATGGCTACACCTTC. It translates to CASSRQPNYGYTF.

This chain links TRBV18 with TRBJ1-5; D is unclear. The CDR3 runs to 15 residues. Between the trimmed V and J ends, which lost 5 bases and 2 bases, there was a span of 13 bases. CDR1 KGHSH and CDR2 LQKENI come from the germline V gene. The CDR3 bases are TGTGCCAGCTCAAAAGGATCCCCGGGCAATCAGCCCCAGCATTTT. This encodes CASSKGSPGNQPQHF.

This clonotype was found many times. The chain has TRBV27 and TRBJ1-6; D is unclear. Trimming cost V 7 bases and J 8 bases, with 15 bases left between them. This CDR3 comprises 14 residues. The germline V gene encodes CDR1 MNHEY and CDR2 SMNVEV (reference sequence). The CDR3 is CASKVSVEDSPLHF. As DNA, the CDR3 is TGTGCCAGCAAAGTTTCAGTCGAGGATTCACCCCTCCACTTT.

In the case of this clonotype: This sequence may be a read error, since a much larger clone differs from it by one base. The chain recombines TRBV15 with TRBJ2-7, with D possibly being TRBD2 (5 bases). The CDR3 length is 16 residues. Germline CDR1 LNHNV, CDR2 YYDKDF (reference sequence). CDR3 bases: TGTGCCGCCAGCACGGGGATATGGGATACCCGCTACGAGCAGTACTTC. This codes for CAASTGIWDTRYEQYF. Drawing the rest from reference TRBV15 and TRBJ2-7, the complete variable domain is DAMVIQNPRYQVTQFGKPVTLSCSQTLNHNVMYWYQQKSSQAPKLLFHYYDKDFNNEADTPDNFQSRRPNTSFCFLDIRSPGLGDTAMYLCAASTGIWDTRYEQYFGPGTRLTVT.

This clonotype showed up just once. A much larger clone lies a single base off, so this may be a read error. This chain joins TRBV20-1 and TRBJ2-3; perhaps TRBD2 as D (5 bases). The germline V gene encodes CDR1 DFQATT and CDR2 SNEGSKA (reference sequence). This CDR3 is built from 14 residues. CDR3 residues: CNAYGRESTDTQYF. In DNA, the CDR3 is TGCAATGCTTACGGACGGGAAAGCACAGATACGCAGTATTTT.

The chain carries TRBV4-3 and TRBJ2-3, with 13 bases identical to TRBD2. This CDR3 has 16 residues. Germline loops: CDR1 LGHNA, CDR2 YSLEER. Unmatched junction bases numbered 7, after V lost 4 bases and J lost 6 bases. CDR3 residues: CASSPGLAGIIDTQYF. DNA for the CDR3: TGCGCCAGCAGCCCGGGACTAGCGGGAATAATCGATACGCAGTATTTT.

On this clonotype itself: At one boundary the junction diverges from the germline segment, which might be a read error. The rearrangement joins TRBV7-2 to TRBJ2-3; 9 bases match TRBD2. Germline CDR1 reads SGHTA; CDR2 reads FQGNSA. CDR3 length: 15 amino acids. Here the CDR3 DNA reads TGCGCCAGCAGGGCTAGCGGGGCCAGCACAGATACGCAGTATTTT. As protein: CASRASGASTDTQYF.

V is TRBV28 and J is TRBJ1-5; unclear D gene. The CDR3 has 16 residues. Germline CDR1 is MDHEN and CDR2 is SYDVKM. V lost 0 bases and J lost 0, with 9 bases in between. CDR3: CASSLWGANSNQPQHF. The DNA of the CDR3 is TGTGCCAGCAGTTTATGGGGAGCTAATAGCAATCAGCCCCAGCATTTT. Supplemented by reference TRBV28 and TRBJ1-5, the full variable domain reads DVKVTQSSRYLVKRTGEKVFLECVQDMDHENMFWYRQDPGLGLRLIYFSYDVKMKEKGDIPEGYSVSREKKERFSLILESASTNQTSMYLCASSLWGANSNQPQHFGDGTRLSIL.

This clonotype was counted a few times. The chain is built from TRBV19 and TRBJ1-2; D gene unclear. Germline V gene lookup returns CDR1 LNHDA and CDR2 SQIVND (reference sequence). The CDR3 is 14 residues long. V lost 3 bases, J lost 1 base, and 9 bases lay in between. The CDR3 loop is CASSINGDNYGYTF. As DNA, the CDR3 is TGTGCCAGTAGTATTAACGGGGATAACTATGGCTACACCTTC.

This chain connects TRBV15 to TRBJ2-5; D not resolved. CDR1 LNHNV and CDR2 YYDKDF come from the germline V gene (reference sequence). V was pared by 3 bases and J by 5 bases, with 7 bases between. The CDR3 loop spans 12 amino acids. The DNA for the CDR3 is TGTGCCACCAGCAGCAGACGGGAGACCCAGTACTTC. Encoded protein: CATSSRRETQYF.

The chain recombines TRBV5-1 with TRBJ2-2, with TRBD2 matching 9 bases. CDR3 length: 16 amino acids. V was pared by 3 bases and J by 4 bases, with 7 bases of the junction left unmatched. CDR1 and CDR2 (germline): SGHRS, YFSETQ. CDR3 region: CASSSSPGLATGELFF. For the CDR3, the DNA is TGCGCCAGCAGCTCGTCCCCGGGACTAGCCACCGGGGAGCTGTTTTTT.

V usage is TRBV7-9 and J usage is TRBJ2-1, with D possibly matching TRBD1 (5 bases). V shed 7 bases and J shed 15 bases, with 19 bases lying between them. Germline CDR1 reads SEHNR; CDR2 reads FQNEAQ (reference sequence). The CDR3 loop spans 12 amino acids. CDR3 residues: CASNRVPWGPFF. The DNA of the CDR3 is TGTGCCAGCAATAGAGTCCCCTGGGGCCCGTTCTTC. The variable domain in full, completed from reference TRBV7-9 and TRBJ2-1, reads DTGVSQNPRHKITKRGQNVTFRCDPISEHNRLYWYRQTLGQGPEFLTYFQNEAQLEKSRLLSDRFSAERPKGSFSTLEIQRTEQGDSAMYLCASNRVPWGPFFGPGTRLTVL.

A remark on this clonotype: Possible read error: a much larger clone is one base away. The rearrangement joins TRBV7-2 to TRBJ2-3; D unclear. Trimming left V 10 bases short and J 12 bases short, with 14 bases between. Germline V gene lookup returns CDR1 SGHTA and CDR2 FQGNSA. CDR3 length equals 10 residues. CDR3 bases: TGTGCCATCAGTCCCCCCCAACAGTATTTT. Its translation: CAISPPQQYF.

This chain joins TRBV4-1 and TRBJ2-2; TRBD1 might be the D (6 bases). The germline gives CDR1 MGHRA, CDR2 YSYEKL. Trimming pared 5 bases from V and 5 bases from J, leaving 18 bases between. This CDR3 region has 16 residues. CDR3 DNA: TGCGCCAGCAGCACCACCAGGGGCCCCCGAACCGGGGAGCTGTTTTTT. Its protein is CASSTTRGPRTGELFF.

Concerning this clonotype itself: With a much larger clone just one base away, this may be a read error. Given the absence of the conserved phenylalanine or tryptophan at the CDR3 end, a read error is likely. The rearrangement joins TRBV20-1 to TRBJ2-7, with 9 bases fitting TRBD1. This CDR3 contains 12 residues. V lost 5 bases to trimming and J lost 6 bases; unmatched junction nucleotides: 5. CDR1 is DFQATT and CDR2 is SNEGSKA in the germline V gene (reference sequence). CDR3 sequence reads: CSAYRGRGEQYS. The CDR3, as DNA: TGCAGTGCTTACAGGGGGCGCGGCGAGCAGTACTCC.

Only a few counts were recorded for this clonotype. The chain employs TRBV28 and TRBJ2-7; possibly TRBD2 for D (5 bases). CDR3 size: 15 residues. The germline CDR1 and CDR2 sequences are MDHEN and SYDVKM. The ends were cut back, 7 bases at V and 0 bases at J, with 16 bases in the middle. DNA for the CDR3: TGTGCCAGCATCTCCGTCCTAGCAGGCTCCTACGAGCAGTACTTC. It yields the protein CASISVLAGSYEQYF. Looking up the rest from reference TRBV28 and TRBJ2-7 gives the full variable domain: DVKVTQSSRYLVKRTGEKVFLECVQDMDHENMFWYRQDPGLGLRLIYFSYDVKMKEKGDIPEGYSVSREKKERFSLILESASTNQTSMYLCASISVLAGSYEQYFGPGTRLTVT.

This clonotype was observed many times. One junction end does not reproduce the germline sequence, and a read error may be involved. The rearrangement links TRBV19 to TRBJ2-7; the D gene is possibly TRBD2 (5 bases). The CDR3 contains 13 residues. CDR1 is LNHDA and CDR2 is SQIVND in the germline V gene (reference sequence). In nucleotides, the CDR3 is TGCGCCAGCAGCGCGGGCAGCTCCTACGAGCAGTACTTC. It yields the protein CASSAGSSYEQYF. Using reference TRBV19 and TRBJ2-7 for the parts outside the CDR3, the full variable domain is DGGITQSPKYLFRKEGQNVTLSCEQNLNHDAMYWYRQDPGQGLRLIYYSQIVNDFQKGDIAEGYSVSREKKESFPLTVTSAQKNPTAFYLCASSAGSSYEQYFGPGTRLTVT.

The chain is built from TRBV7-2 and TRBJ2-7, with 10 bases that match TRBD2. CDR3 size: 14 residues. Germline lookup yields CDR1 SGHTA and CDR2 FQGNSA. V lost 3 bases to trimming and J lost 7 bases; unmatched junction nucleotides: 6. The CDR3 DNA reads as TGTGCCAGCAGCTTTGAGCGGGGGGGTTTAGAGCAGTACTTC. Encoded protein: CASSFERGGLEQYF.

There are many counts of this clonotype. The CDR3 protein is CASSPRPDIYSNQPQHF. In DNA form, the CDR3 reads TGTGCCAGCAGTCCTAGGCCCGACATATATAGCAATCAGCCCCAGCATTTT. The V gene is TRBV28, the J gene TRBJ1-5; D call uncertain. This CDR3 region has 17 residues. Germline V gene sequence: CDR1 MDHEN, CDR2 SYDVKM. Trimming shortened V by 5 bases and J by 0 bases, and 17 bases separated the two germline ends.